One and the same sample provided the 18 T cell receptor beta chains below, sequenced in a study of blood T cell repertoires in COVID-19. Assay: immunoSEQ multiplex PCR; the TCRdb copy retains only in-frame clones and omits some. Altogether roughly 260,000 clones are present, 80% to 90% being singletons, with the ten largest covering 3.7%. The specimen sequenced was peripheral blood. Source of these receptors: a woman aged 40 to 50 with acute or convalescent COVID-19.

The rearrangement uses TRBV7-9 and TRBJ2-3; TRBD2 is a possible D gene (7 bases). Germline loops: CDR1 SEHNR, CDR2 FQNEAQ (reference sequence). With 2 bases removed from V and 1 base from J, the gap between germline ends came to 13 bases. This CDR3 is 16 amino acids long. This CDR3 reads CASSLWAGAGTDTQYF. In nucleotides, the CDR3 is TGTGCCAGCAGCTTATGGGCGGGGGCCGGCACAGATACGCAGTATTTT. Drawing the rest from reference TRBV7-9 and TRBJ2-3, the complete variable domain is DTGVSQNPRHKITKRGQNVTFRCDPISEHNRLYWYRQTLGQGPEFLTYFQNEAQLEKSRLLSDRFSAERPKGSFSTLEIQRTEQGDSAMYLCASSLWAGAGTDTQYFGPGTRLTVL.

This chain joins TRBV6-4 and TRBJ2-7, with TRBD2 identical over 8 bases. Germline CDR1 reads MRHNA; CDR2 reads SNTAGT. The CDR3 extends over 17 amino acids. J was trimmed by 0 bases and V by 0 bases; bases with no gene match: 7. The chain's CDR3 is CASSDSRSGGPSYEQYV. CDR3 bases: TGTGCCAGCAGTGACTCGAGAAGCGGGGGCCCCTCCTACGAGCAGTACGTC.

The J gene is TRBJ2-3, the V gene TRBV5-4; 11 nucleotides match TRBD2. There are 16 residues in the CDR3. V lost 4 bases to trimming and J lost 4 bases; unmatched junction nucleotides: 8. In germline, CDR1 is SGHNT, CDR2 YYREEE (reference sequence). CDR3 loop: CASSRLSGGESDTQYF. CDR3 DNA sequence: TGTGCCAGCAGCCGACTTAGCGGGGGGGAATCAGATACGCAGTATTTT.

The chain links TRBV5-6 to TRBJ2-3; D is uncertain. There are 15 residues in the CDR3. CDR1 SGHDT and CDR2 YYEEEE come from the germline V gene. The V end lost 4 bases, the J end lost 2 bases, and 14 bases lay between the germline ends. The chain's CDR3 is CASSEFEQLTDTQYF. The CDR3 DNA sequence: TGTGCCAGCAGCGAATTCGAACAGCTCACAGATACGCAGTATTTT.

J is TRBJ2-5 and V is TRBV25-1, with 9 bases fitting TRBD1. The CDR3 is made up of 15 amino acids. The junction had 6 bases not matched to a gene; V was cut back by 4 bases and J by 3 bases. Germline V gene data show CDR1 as MGHDK and CDR2 as SYGVNS. DNA of the CDR3: TGTGCCAGCAGTGGACGGGACAGGGTAGAAGAGACCCAGTACTTC. Residues: CASSGRDRVEETQYF.

The chain carries TRBV19 and TRBJ2-1, with TRBD1 as a possible D gene (5 bases). V lost 7 bases and J 0 bases, leaving 13 bases between the germline ends. Germline assignment: CDR1 LNHDA and CDR2 SQIVND (reference sequence). The CDR3 runs 15 residues. CDR3 region: CASNMRTSSYNEQFF. DNA of the CDR3: TGTGCCAGTAATATGAGGACAAGCTCCTACAATGAGCAGTTCTTC.

The table lists this clone with a count of one. V is TRBV2 and J is TRBJ2-5; 15 bases are shared with TRBD2. CDR1 SNHLY and CDR2 FYNNEI come from the germline V gene. The CDR3 has 16 residues. The V and J ends lost 6 bases and 3 bases, in that order; junction bases with no gene match: 5. The CDR3 reads CASSPGLAGGKETQYF. The DNA of the CDR3 is TGTGCCAGCAGCCCTGGACTAGCGGGGGGGAAAGAGACCCAGTACTTC.

The chain is built from TRBV5-4 and TRBJ2-1, with 8 bases lining up with TRBD2. The CDR3 has 15 residues. Germline CDR1 reads SGHNT; CDR2 reads YYREEE (reference sequence). V gave up 2 bases and J gave up 6 bases; unmatched junction bases: 7. The CDR3 nucleotides read TGTGCCAGCAGCTTTAGGACTAGCTTGGTCAATGAGCAGTTCTTC. It yields the protein CASSFRTSLVNEQFF.

The gene calls are TRBV6-5 and TRBJ1-4; D possibly corresponds to TRBD1 (6 bases). Between the trimmed V and J ends, which lost 5 bases and 4 bases, there was a span of 14 bases. This CDR3 region has 15 residues. Germline V gives CDR1 MNHEY, CDR2 SVGAGI. The DNA for the CDR3 is TGTGCCAGCAGTAAGGGGGACACAAGTAATGAAAAACTGTTTTTT. Translating it yields CASSKGDTSNEKLFF.

J is TRBJ2-5 and V is TRBV7-2; 8 nucleotides align to TRBD1. CDR1 is SGHTA and CDR2 is FQGNSA in the germline V gene. Losses at the gene ends were 3 bases for V and 4 bases for J; bases not matched to a gene: 4. The CDR3 totals 14 residues. The CDR3 DNA sequence: TGTGCCAGCAGCTTTAGCAGGGGGCGAGAGACCCAGTACTTC. Translated: CASSFSRGRETQYF. Using reference TRBV7-2 and TRBJ2-5 for the parts outside the CDR3, the full variable domain is GAGVSQSPSNKVTEKGKDVELRCDPISGHTALYWYRQSLGQGLEFLIYFQGNSAPDKSGLPSDRFSAERTGGSVSTLTIQRTQQEDSAVYLCASSFSRGRETQYFGPGTRLLVL.

The V and J genes are TRBV7-9 and TRBJ1-4, with 8 nucleotides matching TRBD1. Unmatched junction bases numbered 1, after V lost 5 bases and J lost 2 bases. The CDR3 is made up of 14 amino acids. Germline CDR1 is SEHNR and CDR2 is FQNEAQ (reference sequence). CDR3 amino acids: CASSRTGTNEKLFF. CDR3 in DNA: TGTGCCAGCAGCCGGACAGGGACTAATGAAAAACTGTTTTTT.

The gene calls are TRBV11-2 and TRBJ1-6; tentative D call: TRBD1 (5 bases). V dropped 2 bases and J dropped 8 bases, with 16 bases sitting between them. Germline V CDR1 and CDR2: SGHAT, FQNNGV. The CDR3 loop spans 16 amino acids. CDR3 sequence: CASSLRKGKDDSPLHF. CDR3 sequence (DNA): TGTGCCAGCAGCTTAAGGAAGGGGAAGGACGATTCACCCCTCCACTTT.

V usage is TRBV15 and J usage is TRBJ1-3; 7 bases are shared with TRBD1. CDR3 size: 18 residues. The ends lost 0 bases at V and 0 bases at J; junction bases unmatched: 8. Germline loops: CDR1 LNHNV, CDR2 YYDKDF (reference sequence). CDR3 amino acids: CATSRDNRGGRSGNTIYF. DNA for the CDR3: TGTGCCACCAGCAGAGATAACAGGGGCGGGCGCTCTGGAAACACCATATATTTT.

This rearrangement joins TRBV21-1 to TRBJ1-2; the table's D call, TRBD1, was not checked against the DNA. TRBV21-1 represents a pseudogene. CDR3 length equals 14 residues. Here the CDR3 reads CASKNRDSPHGYTF. CDR3 nucleotide sequence: TGTGCCAGCAAGAACCGGGACAGTCCCCATGGCTACACCTTC.

The gene calls are TRBV14 and TRBJ2-2, with 7 bases fitting TRBD1. This CDR3 has 15 amino acids. The germline gives CDR1 SGHDN, CDR2 FVKESK. V shed 2 bases, J shed 4 bases, and the junction held 4 bases outside the gene matches. The CDR3 here is CASSQLGGTTGELFF. CDR3 sequence (DNA): TGTGCCAGCAGCCAACTAGGGGGCACCACCGGGGAGCTGTTTTTT.

V and J are TRBV2 and TRBJ1-4; D possibly corresponds to TRBD1 (5 bases). The germline CDR1 and CDR2 sequences are SNHLY and FYNNEI. Trimming left V 5 bases short and J 4 bases short, with 8 bases between. The CDR3 has 13 amino acids. This CDR3 reads CASSHDSNEKLFF. CDR3 DNA sequence: TGTGCCAGCAGTCACGACAGTAATGAAAAACTGTTTTTT.

The V gene is TRBV6-5, the J gene TRBJ1-1; TRBD1 might be the D (5 bases). This CDR3 has 14 residues. V shed 0 bases and J shed 3 bases, with 8 bases lying between them. Germline V gives CDR1 MNHEY, CDR2 SVGAGI. The CDR3 here is CASSYSWGDTEAFF. The CDR3 region has the DNA TGTGCCAGCAGTTACTCCTGGGGGGACACTGAAGCTTTCTTT.

The chain employs TRBV2 and TRBJ2-1; maybe TRBD2 (5 bases). The CDR3 runs 16 residues. Germline V gives CDR1 SNHLY, CDR2 FYNNEI. V lost 2 bases and J lost 10, with 21 bases in between. The CDR3 DNA is TGTGCCAGCAGTGAAAGGGCTAGCTCCACCGGCGGAGAGCAGTTCTTC. Its protein is CASSERASSTGGEQFF.